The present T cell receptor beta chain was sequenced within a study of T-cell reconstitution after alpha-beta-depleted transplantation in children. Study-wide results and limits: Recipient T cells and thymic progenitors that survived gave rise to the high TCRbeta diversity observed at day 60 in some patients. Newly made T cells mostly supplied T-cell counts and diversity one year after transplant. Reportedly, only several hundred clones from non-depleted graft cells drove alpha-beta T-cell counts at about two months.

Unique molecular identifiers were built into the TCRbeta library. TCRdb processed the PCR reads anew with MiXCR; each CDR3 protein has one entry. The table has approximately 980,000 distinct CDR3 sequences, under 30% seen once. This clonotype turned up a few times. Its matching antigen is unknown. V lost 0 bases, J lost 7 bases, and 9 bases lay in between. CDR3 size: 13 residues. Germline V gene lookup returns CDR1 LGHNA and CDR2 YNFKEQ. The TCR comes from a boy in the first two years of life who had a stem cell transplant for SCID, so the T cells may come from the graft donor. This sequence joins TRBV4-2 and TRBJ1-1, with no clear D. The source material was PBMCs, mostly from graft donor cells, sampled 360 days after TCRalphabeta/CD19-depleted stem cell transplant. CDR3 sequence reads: CASSQDRELEAFF. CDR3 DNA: TGTGCCAGCAGCCAAGATCGGGAGCTTGAAGCTTTCTTT.